Below, 20 T cell receptor beta chains from the same sample are listed, as sequenced in a study of cytomegalovirus exposure and HLA in healthy donors. The PCR employed 60 Vbeta primers together with 13 Jbeta primers. The repertoire was sequenced with immunoSEQ multiplex PCR; TCRdb's copy has only in-frame clones and lacks some. The top ten clones hold approximately 2.9% of a sample with under 150,000 clones, roughly 69% of them seen once. The sample taken for sequencing was PBMCs. Every receptor here comes from a human donor in good health.

The chain couples TRBV6-5 to TRBJ2-1; 11 nucleotides align to TRBD2. Germline values: CDR1 MNHEY, CDR2 SVGAGI. With V trimmed by 10 bases and J by 8 bases, 13 bases remained unmatched. The CDR3 extends over 15 amino acids. The CDR3 bases are TGTGCCACGCTCCGACGTCTAGCGGGAGGCGATGAGCAGTTCTTC. It yields the protein CATLRRLAGGDEQFF.

The genes are TRBV4-3 and TRBJ1-5, with D possibly matching TRBD1 (5 bases). The germline V gene has CDR1 LGHNA and CDR2 YSLEER. CDR3 size: 14 residues. Trimming left V 5 bases short and J 2 bases short, with 10 bases between. The CDR3 bases are TGCGCCAGCAGCGAGACAGTTCGCAATCAGCCCCAGCATTTT. This codes for CASSETVRNQPQHF.

The chain links TRBV19 to TRBJ1-1, with D tentatively TRBD1 (5 bases). This CDR3 is built from 17 residues. Between the trimmed V and J ends, which lost 7 bases and 2 bases, there was a span of 23 bases. Germline V lookup: CDR1 LNHDA, CDR2 SQIVND (reference sequence). In DNA, the CDR3 is TGTGCCAGTACCCCTCTAGGGGCAGGTAAACGTAACACTGAAGCTTTCTTT. Protein: CASTPLGAGKRNTEAFF.

The chain uses TRBV27 and TRBJ2-7; tentative D call: TRBD1 (5 bases). Germline V gives CDR1 MNHEY, CDR2 SMNVEV (reference sequence). Trimming shortened V by 3 bases and J by 4 bases, and 13 bases separated the two germline ends. The CDR3 runs 14 residues. The DNA of the CDR3 is TGTGCCAGCAGTTTGCGACAGCGAAATTACGAGCAGTACTTC. It specifies CASSLRQRNYEQYF.

The chain joins TRBV7-2 to TRBJ1-1; 9 bases match TRBD1. The J segment lost 4 bases and the V segment lost 4 bases, leaving 4 bases of the junction unmatched. The length of the CDR3 is 14 residues. The germline CDR1 and CDR2 sequences are SGHTA and FQGNSA. The CDR3 here is CASSSQGAGTEAFF. The CDR3 DNA follows: TGTGCCAGCAGCTCACAGGGGGCCGGCACTGAAGCTTTCTTT. Full variable domain (missing parts from reference TRBV7-2 and TRBJ1-1): GAGVSQSPSNKVTEKGKDVELRCDPISGHTALYWYRQSLGQGLEFLIYFQGNSAPDKSGLPSDRFSAERTGGSVSTLTIQRTQQEDSAVYLCASSSQGAGTEAFFGQGTRLTVV.

This clone has just a few counts. The V and J genes are TRBV7-9 and TRBJ2-1; tentative D call: TRBD2 (5 bases). V was trimmed by 5 bases and J by 1 base, leaving 18 bases between them. Per germline, CDR1 SEHNR and CDR2 FQNEAQ (reference sequence). The CDR3 is made up of 17 amino acids. The chain's CDR3 is CASSHPVGIVSYNEQFF. The CDR3 DNA reads TGTGCCAGCAGCCACCCGGTCGGGATCGTTTCCTACAATGAGCAGTTCTTC.

The CDR3 is CASSVEASGTREQYF. The CDR3 bases are TGTGCCAGCAGCGTAGAGGCTAGCGGGACTAGAGAGCAGTACTTC. The chain has TRBV9 and TRBJ2-7, with TRBD2 identical over 9 bases. V lost 0 bases and J lost 7; bases outside the gene matches: 8. Germline V gene lookup returns CDR1 SGDLS and CDR2 YYNGEE. The CDR3 loop spans 15 amino acids.

J is TRBJ2-1 and V is TRBV6-5, with D possibly matching TRBD2 (7 bases). This CDR3 is built from 15 residues. V lost 5 bases and J lost 2, with 13 bases in between. Germline lookup yields CDR1 MNHEY and CDR2 SVGAGI. CDR3 DNA: TGTGCCAGCAGTCCCGGGGGGCGAACCTACAATGAGCAGTTCTTC. It is translated as CASSPGGRTYNEQFF.

The chain recombines TRBV11-2 with TRBJ1-5; D may be TRBD1 (5 bases). Trimming cost V 1 base and J 3 bases, with 10 bases left between them. The CDR3 has 15 residues. Germline values: CDR1 SGHAT, CDR2 FQNNGV. The CDR3: CASSLAGQFNQPQHF. The CDR3 DNA follows: TGTGCCAGCAGCTTAGCAGGGCAGTTCAATCAGCCCCAGCATTTT.

This clone was observed a handful of times. V usage is TRBV9 and J usage is TRBJ2-7, with 9 bases fitting TRBD1. Germline V gene data show CDR1 as SGDLS and CDR2 as YYNGEE. The CDR3 is 15 residues long. V trimming: 3 bases; J trimming: 6 bases; junction bases outside the gene matches: 10. The CDR3 nucleotides read TGTGCCAGCAGCGCCCACAGGGGGCTCAGTCCCGAGCAGTACTTC. Translated: CASSAHRGLSPEQYF.

The chain carries TRBV19 and TRBJ1-1; 8 positions agree with TRBD1. The CDR3 length is 16 residues. CDR1 is LNHDA, CDR2 SQIVND, per germline (reference sequence). Unmatched junction bases numbered 16, after V lost 6 bases and J lost 7 bases. This CDR3 is CASRTGTGQGAFEAFF. CDR3 DNA: TGTGCCAGTAGAACCGGGACCGGACAGGGAGCTTTTGAAGCTTTCTTT. The whole variable domain, filled in from reference TRBV19 and TRBJ1-1, reads DGGITQSPKYLFRKEGQNVTLSCEQNLNHDAMYWYRQDPGQGLRLIYYSQIVNDFQKGDIAEGYSVSREKKESFPLTVTSAQKNPTAFYLCASRTGTGQGAFEAFFGQGTRLTVV.

The J gene is TRBJ2-1, the V gene TRBV19, with D tentatively TRBD2 (5 bases). In germline, CDR1 is LNHDA, CDR2 SQIVND (reference sequence). This CDR3 spans 13 amino acids. V shed 4 bases and J shed 8 bases, with 12 bases lying between them. CDR3 nucleotide sequence: TGTGCCAGTAGTAACGGACGGGGAGATGAGCAGTTCTTC. Translated, it gives CASSNGRGDEQFF.

This clone occurred a few times. This sequence joins TRBV9 and TRBJ2-7; 10 nucleotides match TRBD2. CDR3 length: 18 amino acids. J lost 2 bases, V lost 3 bases, and 14 bases had no gene match. Germline CDR1 and CDR2: SGDLS and YYNGEE. The CDR3 reads CASSEGIAGGALTYEQYF. CDR3 nucleotides: TGTGCCAGCAGCGAGGGGATAGCGGGGGGAGCCTTAACCTACGAGCAGTACTTC.

Only one count was recorded for this clone. The CDR3 here is CASSLGFTSGVDTQYF. CDR3 coding DNA: TGTGCCAGCAGCTTAGGATTTACTAGCGGGGTCGATACGCAGTATTTT. The chain uses TRBV5-8 and TRBJ2-3; 10 positions match TRBD2. This CDR3 region has 16 residues. V lost 2 bases to trimming and J lost 6 bases; unmatched junction nucleotides: 9. Germline lookup yields CDR1 SGHTS and CDR2 YDEGEE.

There are a few counts of this clone. The rearrangement uses TRBV6-1 and TRBJ1-4; maybe TRBD1 (5 bases). This CDR3 is 14 amino acids long. Trimming stripped 8 bases from V and 7 bases from J, with 17 bases between. CDR1 is MNHNS and CDR2 is SASEGT in the germline V gene. The CDR3 region is CASSRDPGGEKLFF. The CDR3 DNA follows: TGTGCCAGCTCGCGGGACCCCGGCGGTGAAAAACTGTTTTTT.

This chain uses TRBV5-6 with TRBJ1-4; 7 bases map to TRBD1. J was trimmed by 5 bases and V by 4 bases; bases with no gene match: 8. Germline V gene sequence: CDR1 SGHDT, CDR2 YYEEEE. The CDR3 length is 15 residues. The CDR3 DNA reads as TGTGCCAGCAGCCGTCCACAGGGGCGGAATGAAAAACTGTTTTTT. Protein sequence: CASSRPQGRNEKLFF.

The chain links TRBV4-2 to TRBJ2-3; 10 nucleotides line up with TRBD2. This CDR3 is 16 amino acids long. Germline CDR1 reads LGHNA; CDR2 reads YNFKEQ. V gave up 5 bases and J gave up 5 bases; unmatched junction bases: 10. The CDR3 DNA reads TGTGCCAGCAGCAATGACGGACTAGCGGCTAAAGATACGCAGTATTTT. Protein: CASSNDGLAAKDTQYF.

This rearrangement joins TRBV5-4 to TRBJ1-1; TRBD1 matches at 8 bases. Trimming at V came to 2 bases and at J to 4 bases, leaving 13 bases not matched to a gene. The CDR3 covers 17 residues. Germline-derived CDR1 and CDR2 are SGHNT and YYREEE (reference sequence). The CDR3 nucleotides are TGTGCCAGCAGCTTTGCAGACAGGGGAGCTCCGGGCACTGAAGCTTTCTTT. Translated: CASSFADRGAPGTEAFF.

The chain employs TRBV5-8 and TRBJ2-5; 7 nucleotides align to TRBD1. The closer fit of TRBJ2-7 to the DNA end suggests the J call may be wrong. This CDR3 spans 14 amino acids. The germline gives CDR1 SGHTS, CDR2 YDEGEE. The CDR3 loop reads CASSLYQGAYEQYF. The CDR3 region has the DNA TGTGCCAGCAGCTTGTATCAGGGGGCCTACGAGCAGTACTTC.

The chain joins TRBV19 to TRBJ2-7, with 7 bases aligning to TRBD1. Germline CDR1 and CDR2: LNHDA and SQIVND (reference sequence). CDR3 length: 13 amino acids. Losses at the gene ends were 3 bases for V and 6 bases for J; bases not matched to a gene: 5. CDR3 nucleotides: TGTGCCAGTAGTATTAACAGGGGCCGCGAGCAGTACTTC. It codes for CASSINRGREQYF.